This TCR beta chain was observed in a study of OX40 agonist ivuxolimab in advanced cancers. Study overall: Patients received ivuxolimab, an intravenous treatment, every 2 weeks at 0.01 to 10 mg/kg. Study observations and caveats: Partial responders at 0.1-3.0 mg/kg showed near-lowest clonal expansion. Specificity for antigen went undetermined in the expanded peripheral T cells.

Prior autoimmune disease or systemic immunosuppression barred patients. The germline V gene encodes CDR1 SGHTA and CDR2 FQGNSA. The V segment lost 4 bases and the J segment 3 bases; nucleotides outside the gene matches: 3. The CDR3 extends over 14 amino acids. Clones were sequenced by immunoSEQ multiplex PCR, and TCRdb holds only the in-frame ones, with some missing. The sample carries tens of thousands of clones, about 85% recorded once. Remarks on this clone: What it recognizes is unknown.

This TCR derives from an adult with an advanced solid tumor such as melanoma, head and neck, liver or kidney cancer. The specimen comprised CD4+ or CD8+ T cells sorted from blood, sampled in a trial of the OX40 agonist ivuxolimab. The genes are TRBV7-2 and TRBJ2-3; 8 bases fit TRBD1. The CDR3 region is CASSSWTGTDTQYF. The DNA for the CDR3 is TGTGCCAGCAGCTCCTGGACAGGGACAGATACGCAGTATTTT.